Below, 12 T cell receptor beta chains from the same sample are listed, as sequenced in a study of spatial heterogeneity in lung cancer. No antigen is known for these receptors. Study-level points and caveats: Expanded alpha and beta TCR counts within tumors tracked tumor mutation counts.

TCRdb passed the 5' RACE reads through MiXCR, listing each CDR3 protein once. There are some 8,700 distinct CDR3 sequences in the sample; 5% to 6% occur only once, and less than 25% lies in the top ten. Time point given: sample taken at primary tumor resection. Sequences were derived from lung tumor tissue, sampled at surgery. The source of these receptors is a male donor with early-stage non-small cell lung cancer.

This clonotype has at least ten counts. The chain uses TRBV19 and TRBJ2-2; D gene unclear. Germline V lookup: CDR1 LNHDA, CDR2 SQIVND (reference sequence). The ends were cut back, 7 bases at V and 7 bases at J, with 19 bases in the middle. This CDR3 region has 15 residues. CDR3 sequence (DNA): TGTGCCAGTACCCCCCCTCTCCCTTATAGCGGGGAGCTGTTTTTT. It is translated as CASTPPLPYSGELFF.

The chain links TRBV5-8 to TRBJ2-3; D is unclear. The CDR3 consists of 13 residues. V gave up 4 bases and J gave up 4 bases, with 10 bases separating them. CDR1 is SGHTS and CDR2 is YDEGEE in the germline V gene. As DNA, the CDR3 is TGTGCCAGCAGCCTTGACACCTCAGATACGCAGTATTTT. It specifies CASSLDTSDTQYF.

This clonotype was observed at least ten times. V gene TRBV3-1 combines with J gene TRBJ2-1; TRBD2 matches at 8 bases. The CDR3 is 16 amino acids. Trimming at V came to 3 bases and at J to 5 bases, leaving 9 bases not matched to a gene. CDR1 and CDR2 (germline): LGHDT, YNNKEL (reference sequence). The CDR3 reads CASSQPLSGANNEQFF. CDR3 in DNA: TGTGCCAGCAGCCAGCCCCTTAGCGGGGCTAACAATGAGCAGTTCTTC.

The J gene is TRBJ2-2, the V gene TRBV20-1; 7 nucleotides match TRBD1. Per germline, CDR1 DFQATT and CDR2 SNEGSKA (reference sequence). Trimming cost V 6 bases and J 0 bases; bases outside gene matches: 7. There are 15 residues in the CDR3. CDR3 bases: TGCAGTGCGCCGGGACAGAGAGCGAACACCGGGGAGCTGTTTTTT. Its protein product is CSAPGQRANTGELFF.

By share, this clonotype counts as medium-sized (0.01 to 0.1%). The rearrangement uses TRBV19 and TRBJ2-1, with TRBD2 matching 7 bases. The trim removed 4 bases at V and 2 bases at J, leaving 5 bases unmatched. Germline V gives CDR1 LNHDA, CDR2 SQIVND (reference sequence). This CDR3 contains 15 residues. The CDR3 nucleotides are TGTGCCAGTAGTAGTGGACTAGGGGCCTACAATGAGCAGTTCTTC. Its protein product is CASSSGLGAYNEQFF.

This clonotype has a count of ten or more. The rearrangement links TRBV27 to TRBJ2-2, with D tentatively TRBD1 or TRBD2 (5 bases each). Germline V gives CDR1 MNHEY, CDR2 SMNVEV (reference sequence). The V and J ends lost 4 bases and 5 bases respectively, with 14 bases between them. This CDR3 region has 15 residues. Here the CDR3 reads CASSSQWGSTGELFF. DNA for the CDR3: TGTGCCAGCAGTTCCCAATGGGGGTCGACCGGGGAGCTGTTTTTT.

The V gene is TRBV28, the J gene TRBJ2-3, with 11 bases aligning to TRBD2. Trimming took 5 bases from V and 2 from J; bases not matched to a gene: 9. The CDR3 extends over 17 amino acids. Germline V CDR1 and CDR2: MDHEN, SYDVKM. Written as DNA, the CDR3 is TGTGCCAGCAGTATGTTAGCGGGAGGGCGGGACACAGATACGCAGTATTTT. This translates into CASSMLAGGRDTDTQYF.

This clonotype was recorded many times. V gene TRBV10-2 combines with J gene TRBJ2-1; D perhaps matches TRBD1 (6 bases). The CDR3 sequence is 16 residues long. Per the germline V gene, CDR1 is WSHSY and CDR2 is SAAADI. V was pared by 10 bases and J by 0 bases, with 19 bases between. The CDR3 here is CATSDRTRTSYNEQFF. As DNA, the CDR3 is TGCGCCACTTCAGACAGGACTCGAACCTCCTACAATGAGCAGTTCTTC.

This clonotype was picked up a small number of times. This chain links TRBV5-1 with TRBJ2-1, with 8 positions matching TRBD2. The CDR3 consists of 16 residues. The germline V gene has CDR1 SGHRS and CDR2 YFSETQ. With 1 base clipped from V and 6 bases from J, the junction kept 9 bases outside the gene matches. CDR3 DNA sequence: TGCGCCAGCAGCTTGTTAGGTAGCGGGGCCGGCAATGAGCAGTTCTTC. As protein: CASSLLGSGAGNEQFF.

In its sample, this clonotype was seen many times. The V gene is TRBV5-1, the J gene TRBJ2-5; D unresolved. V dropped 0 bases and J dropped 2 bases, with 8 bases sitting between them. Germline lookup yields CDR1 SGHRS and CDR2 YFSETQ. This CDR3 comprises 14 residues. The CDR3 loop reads CASSLESVQETQYF. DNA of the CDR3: TGCGCCAGCAGCTTGGAGTCCGTACAAGAGACCCAGTACTTC.

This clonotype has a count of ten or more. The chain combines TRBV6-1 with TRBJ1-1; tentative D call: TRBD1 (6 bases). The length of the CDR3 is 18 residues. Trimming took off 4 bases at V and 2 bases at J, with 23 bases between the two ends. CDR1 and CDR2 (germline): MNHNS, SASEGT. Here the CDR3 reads CASSASSLQGRRNTEAFF. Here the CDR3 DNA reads TGTGCCAGCAGTGCCAGTTCACTACAGGGTAGAAGAAACACTGAAGCTTTCTTT.

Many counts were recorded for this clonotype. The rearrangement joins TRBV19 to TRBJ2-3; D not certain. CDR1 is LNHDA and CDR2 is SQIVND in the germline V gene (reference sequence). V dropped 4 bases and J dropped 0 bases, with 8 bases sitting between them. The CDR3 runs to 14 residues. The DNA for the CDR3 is TGTGCCAGTAGTAAGGTCGGCAGCACAGATACGCAGTATTTT. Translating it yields CASSKVGSTDTQYF.